This T cell receptor beta chain was found in a study of blood T cell repertoires in COVID-19. Using immunoSEQ multiplex PCR, the repertoire was profiled, and TCRdb retains in-frame clones only, with some absent. The sample carries about 62,000 clones, approximately 90% recorded once. The V segment lost 2 bases and the J segment 7 bases; nucleotides outside the gene matches: 13. This CDR3 spans 17 amino acids. CDR1 SGHTA and CDR2 FQGNSA come from the germline V gene. The clonotype originates from a woman aged 55-70 years with COVID-19, enrolled during active disease. The specimen sequenced was peripheral blood. This chain links TRBV7-2 with TRBJ1-4; TRBD1 agrees at 7 bases. CDR3 loop: CASSLQLTGSSGEKLFF. CDR3 nucleotides: TGTGCCAGCAGCTTACAATTGACAGGGTCTTCTGGTGAAAAACTGTTTTTT.